A single sample is the source of the 27 T cell receptor beta chains below, sequenced in a study of blood T cell repertoires in COVID-19 (dated by TCRdb to the early 2020s). Receptor amplification or capture employed the immunoSEQ multiplex PCR assay. The table was pulled from immuneACCESS by TCRdb, which kept in-frame rearrangements only. Such tables lose some clones; where checked, under half of the loss comes from unresolved V genes, and the rest has no known cause. For this sample the table gives under 200,000 clones, of which roughly 83% were detected only once. The top ten clones comprise around an eighth of the sample. Material for sequencing was peripheral blood. The source of these receptors is a man between 18 and 35 years old with active or convalescent COVID-19.

V is TRBV5-6 and J is TRBJ2-4, with a weak D call TRBD1 (5 bases). The CDR3 totals 15 residues. V lost 4 bases to trimming and J lost 2 bases, with 13 bases between them. Germline CDR1 is SGHDT and CDR2 is YYEEEE. CDR3 DNA: TGTGCCAGCAGCCCCAACACAGGCCCCAAAAACATTCAGTACTTC. This translates into CASSPNTGPKNIQYF.

This sequence joins TRBV27 and TRBJ2-7; 9 bases fit TRBD1. J lost 2 bases, V lost 7 bases, and 6 bases had no gene match. Germline assignment: CDR1 MNHEY and CDR2 SMNVEV (reference sequence). The CDR3 spans 14 residues. This CDR3 reads CASKGQGRPYEQYF. The CDR3 nucleotides read TGTGCCAGCAAGGGACAGGGTCGCCCCTACGAGCAGTACTTC.

This clone was detected once. The chain's CDR3 is CASSLVWDRGPGANVLTF. In DNA form, the CDR3 reads TGTGCCAGCAGCTTAGTATGGGACAGGGGGCCTGGGGCCAACGTCCTGACTTTC. The chain uses TRBV7-6 and TRBJ2-6; 12 bases are a match to TRBD1. V lost 1 base to trimming and J lost 2 bases; unmatched junction nucleotides: 3. This CDR3 is 18 amino acids long. The germline CDR1 and CDR2 sequences are SGHVS and FNYEAQ.

The genes are TRBV7-2 and TRBJ2-2; D not certain. Germline V gene sequence: CDR1 SGHTA, CDR2 FQGNSA. V lost 1 base and J 6 bases, leaving 9 bases between the germline ends. CDR3 length: 14 residues. DNA for the CDR3: TGTGCCAGCAGCTTAGACTATGCGGCCGGGGAGCTGTTTTTT. This translates into CASSLDYAAGELFF. Looking up the rest from reference TRBV7-2 and TRBJ2-2 gives the full variable domain: GAGVSQSPSNKVTEKGKDVELRCDPISGHTALYWYRQSLGQGLEFLIYFQGNSAPDKSGLPSDRFSAERTGGSVSTLTIQRTQQEDSAVYLCASSLDYAAGELFFGEGSRLTVL.

CDR3 coding DNA: TGTGCCAGTAGTATTTACAGGGATAACTATGGCTACACCTTC. Protein: CASSIYRDNYGYTF. The chain employs TRBV19 and TRBJ1-2; TRBD1 might be the D (6 bases). V was pared by 3 bases and J by 1 base, with 9 bases between. The V gene's germline CDR1 is LNHDA and CDR2 SQIVND (reference sequence). The CDR3 runs 14 residues.

The chain joins TRBV27 to TRBJ1-4, with D perhaps TRBD1 (5 bases). CDR1 and CDR2 from the germline V gene are MNHEY and SMNVEV (reference sequence). The CDR3 has 18 residues. Trimming removed 5 bases from V and 7 bases from J, with 26 bases in between. This chain's CDR3 is CASSPRARGGGASEKLFF. The CDR3 coding sequence is TGTGCCAGCAGTCCTCGAGCCCGAGGTGGAGGGGCTAGTGAAAAACTGTTTTTT.

The chain links TRBV15 to TRBJ2-2, with D maybe TRBD2 (5 bases). CDR3 length: 16 residues. The germline V and J ends were trimmed by 4 bases and 4 bases, with 16 bases remaining between them. The V gene's germline CDR1 is LNHNV and CDR2 YYDKDF (reference sequence). CDR3 nucleotide sequence: TGTGCCACCAGCACTCCCCCCCCGGAGGTCACCGGGGAGCTGTTTTTT. It encodes CATSTPPPEVTGELFF.

A single count supports this clone. The chain combines TRBV2 with TRBJ1-1; 7 bases are shared with TRBD1. The V gene end was trimmed by 4 bases and the J gene end by 4 bases; junction bases not matched to a gene: 9. The CDR3 covers 15 residues. Germline V gene lookup returns CDR1 SNHLY and CDR2 FYNNEI. This chain's CDR3 is CASSADRSRATEAFF. Here the CDR3 DNA reads TGTGCCAGCAGTGCGGACAGGTCCCGGGCCACTGAAGCTTTCTTT. Full variable domain (remainder filled in from reference TRBV2 and TRBJ1-1): EPEVTQTPSHQVTQMGQEVILRCVPISNHLYFYWYRQILGQKVEFLVSFYNNEISEKSEIFDDQFSVERPDGSNFTLKIRSTKLEDSAMYFCASSADRSRATEAFFGQGTRLTVV.

CDR3 sequence: CASSGPTSASYNEQFF. In nucleotides, the CDR3 is TGTGCCAGTAGTGGCCCGACTAGCGCCTCCTACAATGAGCAGTTCTTC. The chain carries TRBV19 and TRBJ2-1; 8 nucleotides align to TRBD2. This CDR3 comprises 16 residues. With V trimmed by 5 bases and J by 0 bases, 6 bases remained unmatched. CDR1 LNHDA and CDR2 SQIVND come from the germline V gene (reference sequence).

The chain links TRBV14 to TRBJ2-1; weak D call: TRBD1 (5 bases). The CDR3 has 15 residues. The V end was cut by 0 bases, the J end by 8 bases, with 14 bases between. Germline V gives CDR1 SGHDN, CDR2 FVKESK. The CDR3 coding sequence is TGTGCCAGCAGCCAAGATTTAGGCAGGGTCCATGAGCAGTTCTTC. It yields the protein CASSQDLGRVHEQFF.

In this sample, this clone turned up once. This sequence joins TRBV9 and TRBJ2-1, with 11 nucleotides matching TRBD2. The CDR3 loop spans 16 amino acids. The J segment lost 10 bases and the V segment lost 0 bases, leaving 9 bases of the junction unmatched. The germline gives CDR1 SGDLS, CDR2 YYNGEE. The DNA for the CDR3 is TGTGCCAGCAGCGTAGAGTCTAGCGGGAGGCGATGGGAGCAGTTCTTC. It translates to CASSVESSGRRWEQFF.

The rearrangement links TRBV6-5 to TRBJ2-3; TRBD2 might be the D (6 bases). This CDR3 has 14 amino acids. Germline V gene sequence: CDR1 MNHEY, CDR2 SVGAGI. Trimming left V 7 bases short and J 2 bases short, with 13 bases between. CDR3 residues: CASNIPSDTDTQYF. The CDR3 DNA follows: TGTGCCAGCAATATCCCTAGCGACACAGATACGCAGTATTTT.

The chain joins TRBV9 to TRBJ2-3; TRBD1 agrees at 9 bases. CDR1 and CDR2 from the germline V gene are SGDLS and YYNGEE. The CDR3 has 18 residues. Trimming took 0 bases from V and 4 from J; bases not matched to a gene: 12. The CDR3 DNA sequence: TGTGCCAGCAGCGTAGATAGGTGGACAGGGGAGAGGGCAGATACGCAGTATTTT. Protein product: CASSVDRWTGERADTQYF. Combining the CDR3 with reference TRBV9 and TRBJ2-3 gives the whole variable domain DSGVTQTPKHLITATGQRVTLRCSPRSGDLSVYWYQQSLDQGLQFLIQYYNGEERAKGNILERFSAQQFPDLHSELNLSSLELGDSALYFCASSVDRWTGERADTQYFGPGTRLTVL.

This chain uses TRBV7-2 with TRBJ1-1; possibly TRBD1 for D (5 bases). The germline V gene has CDR1 SGHTA and CDR2 FQGNSA. The CDR3 totals 14 residues. V was pared by 2 bases and J by 6 bases, with 13 bases between. The CDR3 reads CASSLKGIGAEAFF. The DNA of the CDR3 is TGTGCCAGCAGCTTAAAGGGAATAGGGGCTGAAGCTTTCTTT.

This rearrangement joins TRBV5-4 to TRBJ2-3, with 12 nucleotides matching TRBD1. After removal of 0 bases from V and 9 bases from J, the junction contained 5 bases not matched to a gene. Germline CDR1 and CDR2: SGHNT and YYREEE (reference sequence). The CDR3 extends over 15 amino acids. CDR3 DNA sequence: TGTGCCAGCAGCTTGGCCTTGGGACAGGGGGCAACGCAGTATTTT. It encodes CASSLALGQGATQYF. The full variable domain, in which reference TRBV5-4 and TRBJ2-3 provide the parts outside the CDR3, is ETGVTQSPTHLIKTRGQQVTLRCSSQSGHNTVSWYQQALGQGPQFIFQYYREEENGRGNFPPRFSGLQFPNYSSELNVNALELDDSALYLCASSLALGQGATQYFGPGTRLTVL.

The chain has TRBV15 and TRBJ1-3; D perhaps matches TRBD1 (6 bases). This CDR3 region has 15 residues. Germline V CDR1 and CDR2: LNHNV, YYDKDF (reference sequence). V was trimmed by 5 bases and J by 0 bases, leaving 11 bases between them. This CDR3 reads CATSRGQTSGNTIYF. The DNA for the CDR3 is TGTGCCACCAGCCGAGGACAGACCTCTGGAAACACCATATATTTT.

The chain carries TRBV24-1 and TRBJ2-4; D might be TRBD1 (5 bases). Germline values: CDR1 KGHDR, CDR2 SFDVKD. Trimming removed 4 bases at V and 4 bases at J, with 10 bases between. The CDR3 has 14 amino acids. The CDR3 nucleotides read TGTGCCACCAGTGACTCGCAGGGTAAAAACATTCAGTACTTC. Residues: CATSDSQGKNIQYF.

The J gene is TRBJ1-4, the V gene TRBV5-1; D might be TRBD1 (5 bases). This CDR3 comprises 15 residues. V was pared by 1 base and J by 2 bases, with 9 bases between. The germline V gene encodes CDR1 SGHRS and CDR2 YFSETQ. CDR3 region: CASSLLGGTNEKLFF. For the CDR3, the DNA is TGCGCCAGCAGCTTGCTCGGGGGGACTAATGAAAAACTGTTTTTT. The entire variable domain, with the rest obtained from reference TRBV5-1 and TRBJ1-4, is as follows: KAGVTQTPRYLIKTRGQQVTLSCSPISGHRSVSWYQQTPGQGLQFLFEYFSETQRNKGNFPGRFSGRQFSNSRSEMNVSTLELGDSALYLCASSLLGGTNEKLFFGSGTQLSVL.

This sequence joins TRBV2 and TRBJ2-5, with D perhaps TRBD2 (6 bases). Between the trimmed V and J ends, which lost 8 bases and 4 bases, there was a span of 11 bases. Germline CDR1 SNHLY, CDR2 FYNNEI. CDR3 length: 12 residues. For the CDR3, the DNA is TGTGCCAGCCCCAAAGCGGGAGAGACCCAGTACTTC. Amino acids: CASPKAGETQYF.

Only one count was recorded for this clone. The J gene is TRBJ1-6, the V gene TRBV10-2; D uncertain. The CDR3 totals 15 residues. With 5 bases removed from V and 6 bases from J, the gap between germline ends came to 14 bases. In germline, CDR1 is WSHSY, CDR2 SAAADI. CDR3 nucleotides: TGCGCCAGCAGTTCCGTTTCGGTCGGTAATTCACCCCTCCACTTT. This encodes CASSSVSVGNSPLHF.

This clone is a singleton in its sample. J is TRBJ1-5 and V is TRBV18; a possible D gene is TRBD1 (5 bases). CDR3 length: 14 amino acids. V was cut by 2 bases and J by 8 bases, with 13 bases left in between. Germline V gives CDR1 KGHSH, CDR2 LQKENI. In nucleotides, the CDR3 is TGTGCCAGCTCACCAGAAAGGGGTCCGAAGCCCCAGCATTTT. This codes for CASSPERGPKPQHF.

The chain's CDR3 is CAISVGHNYEQYF. The DNA of the CDR3 is TGTGCCATCAGTGTGGGACATAACTACGAGCAGTACTTC. The chain is built from TRBV10-3 and TRBJ2-7; D is possibly TRBD1 (6 bases). Germline CDR1 reads ENHRY; CDR2 reads SYGVKD. V lost 4 bases, J lost 3 bases, and 10 bases lay in between. The CDR3 sequence is 13 residues long.

The gene calls are TRBV28 and TRBJ1-4, with a weak D call TRBD1 (5 bases). CDR3 length equals 15 residues. Per germline, CDR1 MDHEN and CDR2 SYDVKM. The V end lost 7 bases, the J end lost 4 bases, and 16 bases lay between the germline ends. The CDR3: CASIEGAGNNEKLFF. The CDR3 nucleotides read TGTGCCAGCATAGAAGGGGCGGGGAATAATGAAAAACTGTTTTTT. The whole variable domain, remainder taken from reference TRBV28 and TRBJ1-4, is DVKVTQSSRYLVKRTGEKVFLECVQDMDHENMFWYRQDPGLGLRLIYFSYDVKMKEKGDIPEGYSVSREKKERFSLILESASTNQTSMYLCASIEGAGNNEKLFFGSGTQLSVL.

This chain joins TRBV7-9 and TRBJ1-6; 7 bases agree with TRBD1. The junction had 7 bases not matched to a gene; V was cut back by 5 bases and J by 9 bases. The CDR3 contains 14 residues. Germline values: CDR1 SEHNR, CDR2 FQNEAQ (reference sequence). The CDR3 is CASSETGLGSPLHF. DNA for the CDR3: TGTGCCAGCAGCGAGACAGGGCTTGGTTCACCCCTCCACTTT. Full variable domain (outside the CDR3, taken from reference TRBV7-9 and TRBJ1-6): DTGVSQNPRHKITKRGQNVTFRCDPISEHNRLYWYRQTLGQGPEFLTYFQNEAQLEKSRLLSDRFSAERPKGSFSTLEIQRTEQGDSAMYLCASSETGLGSPLHFGNGTRLTVT.

This clone came up once. The rearrangement joins TRBV27 to TRBJ2-7, with D unresolved. Trimming cost V 0 bases and J 6 bases, with 18 bases left between them. Per germline, CDR1 MNHEY and CDR2 SMNVEV (reference sequence). The CDR3 is 16 residues long. The CDR3 DNA is TGTGCCAGCAGTTTATCGAGTTCAATCCCTACCGGCGAGCAGTACTTC. Protein sequence: CASSLSSSIPTGEQYF.

The genes are TRBV9 and TRBJ2-1; D uncertain. Trimming removed 0 bases at V and 8 bases at J, with 18 bases between. Germline-derived CDR1 and CDR2 are SGDLS and YYNGEE. CDR3 length: 16 amino acids. CDR3 nucleotides: TGTGCCAGCAGCGTAGGGCCGGCTCTCGGGTTAGATGAGCAGTTCTTC. Encoded protein: CASSVGPALGLDEQFF.

The V call is TRBV7-2, the J call TRBJ2-2, with 16 bases aligning to TRBD2. The junction had 4 bases not matched to a gene; V was cut back by 5 bases and J by 4 bases. Germline V CDR1 and CDR2: SGHTA, FQGNSA. The CDR3 is 17 residues long. CDR3 bases: TGTGCCAGCAGCGGGGGACTAGCGGGAGGGCCCACCGGGGAGCTGTTTTTT. This translates into CASSGGLAGGPTGELFF.